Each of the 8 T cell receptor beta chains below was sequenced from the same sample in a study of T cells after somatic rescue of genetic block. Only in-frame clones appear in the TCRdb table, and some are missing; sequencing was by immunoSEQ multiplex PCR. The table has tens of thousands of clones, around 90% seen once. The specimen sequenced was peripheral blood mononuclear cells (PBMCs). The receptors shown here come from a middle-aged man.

The CDR3 protein is CASSGGDRGGDTQYF. CDR3 coding DNA: TGTGCCAGCAGTGGAGGGGACAGGGGAGGGGATACGCAGTATTTT. V and J are TRBV2 and TRBJ2-3, with TRBD1 matching over 10 bases. Germline values: CDR1 SNHLY, CDR2 FYNNEI. The CDR3 is 15 residues long. After removal of 4 bases from V and 6 bases from J, the junction contained 7 bases not matched to a gene.

The CDR3 region is CASSVAGGRNEQFF. The CDR3 DNA reads as TGTGCCAGCAGTGTAGCGGGGGGGCGCAATGAGCAGTTCTTC. The rearrangement links TRBV6-4 to TRBJ2-1; 11 bases are a match to TRBD2. The V and J ends lost 4 bases and 6 bases, in that order; junction bases with no gene match: 2. CDR3 length equals 14 residues. The germline gives CDR1 MRHNA, CDR2 SNTAGT.

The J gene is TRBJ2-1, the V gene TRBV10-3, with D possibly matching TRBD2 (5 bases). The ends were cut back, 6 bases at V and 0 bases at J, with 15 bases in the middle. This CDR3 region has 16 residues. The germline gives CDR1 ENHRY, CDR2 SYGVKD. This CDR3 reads CAIRGDDYFSYNEQFF. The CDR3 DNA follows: TGTGCCATCAGGGGCGATGACTACTTCTCCTACAATGAGCAGTTCTTC.

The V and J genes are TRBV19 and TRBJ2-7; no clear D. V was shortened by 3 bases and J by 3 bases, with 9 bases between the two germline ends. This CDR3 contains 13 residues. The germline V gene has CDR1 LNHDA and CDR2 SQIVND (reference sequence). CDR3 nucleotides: TGTGCCAGTAGTATTTCTCAGGACTACGAGCAGTACTTC. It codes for CASSISQDYEQYF.

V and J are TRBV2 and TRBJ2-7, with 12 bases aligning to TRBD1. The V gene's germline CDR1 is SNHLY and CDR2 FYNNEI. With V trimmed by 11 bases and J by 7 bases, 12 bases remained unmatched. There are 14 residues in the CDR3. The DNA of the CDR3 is TGTGCCTCGAAATGGGGACAGGGGGCGCGGGAGCAGTACTTC. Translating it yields CASKWGQGAREQYF.

The CDR3 sequence: CASRPPANYGYTF. The CDR3 nucleotides are TGTGCCAGCAGACCCCCGGCTAACTATGGCTACACCTTC. The chain carries TRBV6-1 and TRBJ1-2; D remains unclear. The CDR3 consists of 13 residues. Germline values: CDR1 MNHNS, CDR2 SASEGT. Between the trimmed V and J ends, which lost 6 bases and 0 bases, there was a span of 8 bases.

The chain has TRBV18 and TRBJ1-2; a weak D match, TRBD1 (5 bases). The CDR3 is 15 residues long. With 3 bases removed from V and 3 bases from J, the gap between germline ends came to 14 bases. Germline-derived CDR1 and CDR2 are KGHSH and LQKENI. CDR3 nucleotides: TGTGCCAGCTCACCGACAGTAATGAATGACTATGGCTACACCTTC. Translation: CASSPTVMNDYGYTF.

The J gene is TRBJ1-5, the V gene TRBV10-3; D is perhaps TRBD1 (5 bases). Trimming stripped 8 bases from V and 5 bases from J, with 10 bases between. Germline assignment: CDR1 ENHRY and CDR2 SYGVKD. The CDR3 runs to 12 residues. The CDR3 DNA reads TGTGCCATCGGCCGGGGGGATCAGCCCCAGCATTTT. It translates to CAIGRGDQPQHF.